What follows are 20 T cell receptor beta chains derived from one specimen sequenced in a study of shared clonotypes between healthy human individuals. Terminally differentiated effector memory CD45RA+ cells were excluded from the naive CD8 cells, which were CD45RO-negative and positively selected for CCR7. Clones were sequenced by immunoSEQ multiplex PCR, and TCRdb holds only the in-frame ones, with some missing. In the table there are 550,000 to 750,000 clones, around 95% of which are singletons. The specimen was naive CD8+ T cells sorted from blood. These receptor sequences come from a woman in her 30s in good health.

This chain joins TRBV25-1 and TRBJ1-6; D is uncertain. V was trimmed by 4 bases and J by 0 bases, leaving 7 bases between them. This CDR3 is built from 15 residues. Germline V CDR1 and CDR2: MGHDK, SYGVNS. CDR3 nucleotides: TGTGCCAGCAGTGTTGGGAGCTCCTATAATTCACCCCTCCACTTT. Its protein is CASSVGSSYNSPLHF.

This chain uses TRBV5-6 with TRBJ2-7; D gene unclear. Germline V lookup: CDR1 SGHDT, CDR2 YYEEEE. Trimming removed 2 bases at V and 0 bases at J, with 6 bases between. This CDR3 contains 13 residues. CDR3 loop: CASSFPGSYEQYF. The CDR3 DNA reads TGTGCCAGCAGCTTCCCGGGCTCCTACGAGCAGTACTTC.

V is TRBV6-5 and J is TRBJ1-1; 7 bases are a match to TRBD1. CDR1 MNHEY and CDR2 SVGAGI come from the germline V gene. The V and J ends lost 8 bases and 3 bases, in that order; junction bases with no gene match: 12. This CDR3 spans 15 amino acids. The DNA of the CDR3 is TGTGCCAGCCGGGCGGAGGGGGCAAAATACACTGAAGCTTTCTTT. As protein: CASRAEGAKYTEAFF.

This clone has a single count. V and J are TRBV27 and TRBJ1-2; 10 nucleotides line up with TRBD1. With V trimmed by 8 bases and J by 4 bases, 10 bases remained unmatched. This CDR3 region has 15 residues. CDR1 is MNHEY, CDR2 SMNVEV, per germline (reference sequence). The CDR3 is CASRTGGILFYGYTF. CDR3 nucleotide sequence: TGTGCCAGCCGGACAGGGGGAATTCTTTTCTATGGCTACACCTTC.

The CDR3 reads CASSSTGTPDNEQFF. CDR3 DNA: TGTGCCAGCAGTTCCACCGGGACGCCGGACAATGAGCAGTTCTTC. The chain is built from TRBV6-5 and TRBJ2-1, with D possibly being TRBD1 or TRBD2 (5 bases each). Germline lookup yields CDR1 MNHEY and CDR2 SVGAGI. V was pared by 4 bases and J by 5 bases, with 15 bases between. CDR3 length: 15 amino acids.

The chain uses TRBV5-4 and TRBJ1-4, with D maybe TRBD1 (5 bases). V lost 7 bases and J 8 bases, leaving 15 bases between the germline ends. The CDR3 sequence is 13 residues long. Germline V gene data show CDR1 as SGHNT and CDR2 as YYREEE (reference sequence). The chain's CDR3 is CASGDPTREKLFF. In DNA, the CDR3 is TGTGCCAGCGGGGACCCAACCAGGGAAAAACTGTTTTTT.

The chain has TRBV27 and TRBJ1-1; D may be TRBD1 (6 bases). The V and J ends lost 8 bases and 7 bases respectively, with 17 bases between them. Germline assignment: CDR1 MNHEY and CDR2 SMNVEV (reference sequence). CDR3 length: 13 residues. CDR3 protein: CASSYREDYEAFF. The CDR3 DNA reads as TGTGCCAGCTCATACAGGGAGGATTATGAAGCTTTCTTT.

The J gene is TRBJ1-5, the V gene TRBV25-1; D is uncertain. The CDR3 is made up of 14 amino acids. Trimming removed 5 bases from V and 2 bases from J, with 10 bases in between. Germline CDR1 MGHDK, CDR2 SYGVNS. Here the CDR3 DNA reads TGTGCCAGCAGTTCAGACGGACGCAATCAGCCCCAGCATTTT. This sequence encodes CASSSDGRNQPQHF.

This chain uses TRBV29-1 with TRBJ2-2; 7 positions agree with TRBD2. CDR1 and CDR2 (germline): SQVTM, ANQGSEA. J gave up 4 bases and V 0 bases, and 5 bases lay outside the gene matches. The CDR3 covers 15 residues. The CDR3 reads CSVEDSSGITGELFF. CDR3 DNA: TGCAGCGTTGAAGATTCTAGCGGCATCACCGGGGAGCTGTTTTTT.

The chain links TRBV5-1 to TRBJ1-5; D gene unclear. The germline gives CDR1 SGHRS, CDR2 YFSETQ. This CDR3 has 14 residues. Trimming left V 1 base short and J 2 bases short, with 7 bases between. The CDR3 nucleotides are TGCGCCAGCAGCTTGTTCCCTCGCAATCAGCCCCAGCATTTT. Its protein product is CASSLFPRNQPQHF.

The chain recombines TRBV5-6 with TRBJ1-4; 10 bases line up with TRBD1. The trim removed 0 bases at V and 8 bases at J, leaving 4 bases unmatched. The CDR3 has 15 residues. Germline V gives CDR1 SGHDT, CDR2 YYEEEE. The DNA of the CDR3 is TGTGCCAGCAGCTTGGTGGGGACAGGGGACGAAAAACTGTTTTTT. Translating it yields CASSLVGTGDEKLFF.

This rearrangement joins TRBV19 to TRBJ1-5, with 7 nucleotides matching TRBD1. The CDR3 has 15 amino acids. Germline V gene sequence: CDR1 LNHDA, CDR2 SQIVND (reference sequence). Trimming took 5 bases from V and 0 from J; bases not matched to a gene: 4. In nucleotides, the CDR3 is TGTGCCAGTAGTTCCTGGGACAGTAGCAATCAGCCCCAGCATTTT. Amino acids: CASSSWDSSNQPQHF. Combining the CDR3 with reference TRBV19 and TRBJ1-5 gives the whole variable domain DGGITQSPKYLFRKEGQNVTLSCEQNLNHDAMYWYRQDPGQGLRLIYYSQIVNDFQKGDIAEGYSVSREKKESFPLTVTSAQKNPTAFYLCASSSWDSSNQPQHFGDGTRLSIL.

This clone was observed a handful of times. The rearrangement uses TRBV6-9 and TRBJ1-3; D not resolved. CDR3 length equals 12 residues. Germline-derived CDR1 and CDR2 are MNHGY and SVAAGI. V dropped 6 bases and J dropped 7 bases, with 10 bases sitting between them. The CDR3 loop is CASSTQRNTIYF. The DNA of the CDR3 is TGTGCCAGCAGCACGCAAAGGAACACCATATATTTT.

V and J are TRBV11-2 and TRBJ2-6; no clear D. Trimming removed 0 bases from V and 0 bases from J, with 0 bases in between. Germline CDR1 SGHAT, CDR2 FQNNGV. The CDR3 consists of 14 residues. The CDR3 sequence is CASSLDSGANVLTF. CDR3 DNA: TGTGCCAGCAGCTTAGACTCTGGGGCCAACGTCCTGACTTTC. Combining the CDR3 with reference TRBV11-2 and TRBJ2-6 gives the whole variable domain EAGVAQSPRYKIIEKRQSVAFWCNPISGHATLYWYQQILGQGPKLLIQFQNNGVVDDSQLPKDRFSAERLKGVDSTLKIQPAKLEDSAVYLCASSLDSGANVLTFGAGSRLTVL.

The J gene is TRBJ1-1, the V gene TRBV4-1, with TRBD1 identical over 7 bases. The germline V gene has CDR1 MGHRA and CDR2 YSYEKL. The V and J ends lost 4 bases and 3 bases, in that order; junction bases with no gene match: 8. CDR3 size: 15 residues. The CDR3 reads CASSLRQGRDTEAFF. DNA for the CDR3: TGCGCCAGCAGCCTACGACAGGGAAGGGACACTGAAGCTTTCTTT.

The rearrangement uses TRBV6-5 and TRBJ2-1; 10 bases fit TRBD2. Looked up from germline, CDR1 is MNHEY and CDR2 is SVGAGI. V lost 4 bases, J lost 7 bases, and 7 bases stayed unmatched. The CDR3 consists of 15 residues. The CDR3 loop reads CASSLAGGYGNEQFF. The DNA for the CDR3 is TGTGCCAGCAGTTTAGCGGGAGGTTACGGGAATGAGCAGTTCTTC.

This chain connects TRBV27 to TRBJ1-6; D not resolved. The CDR3 extends over 10 amino acids. CDR1 is MNHEY, CDR2 SMNVEV, per germline (reference sequence). Trimming pared 4 bases from V and 9 bases from J, leaving 1 base between. CDR3 residues: CASSCSPLHF. CDR3 in DNA: TGTGCCAGCAGTTGTTCACCCCTCCACTTT.

The chain uses TRBV21-1 and TRBJ1-2. TRBV21-1 is recorded as a pseudogene. The CDR3 runs 13 residues. This CDR3 reads CASSREGTYGYTF. The CDR3 nucleotides read TGTGCCAGCAGCAGGGAGGGGACCTATGGCTACACCTTC.

This chain uses TRBV28 with TRBJ1-2; D is uncertain. The CDR3 loop spans 15 amino acids. The germline V gene has CDR1 MDHEN and CDR2 SYDVKM. The V end was cut by 3 bases, the J end by 8 bases, with 19 bases between. CDR3 region: CASSFRPPRSEGYTF. The CDR3 DNA is TGTGCCAGCAGTTTTCGGCCGCCCCGGTCAGAGGGCTACACCTTC.

J is TRBJ2-5 and V is TRBV27; D not resolved. The CDR3 spans 14 residues. With 4 bases removed from V and 1 base from J, the gap between germline ends came to 10 bases. From germline, CDR1 is MNHEY and CDR2 SMNVEV (reference sequence). The CDR3 region is CASSYWPPQETQYF. The CDR3 bases are TGTGCCAGCAGTTACTGGCCGCCCCAAGAGACCCAGTACTTC.